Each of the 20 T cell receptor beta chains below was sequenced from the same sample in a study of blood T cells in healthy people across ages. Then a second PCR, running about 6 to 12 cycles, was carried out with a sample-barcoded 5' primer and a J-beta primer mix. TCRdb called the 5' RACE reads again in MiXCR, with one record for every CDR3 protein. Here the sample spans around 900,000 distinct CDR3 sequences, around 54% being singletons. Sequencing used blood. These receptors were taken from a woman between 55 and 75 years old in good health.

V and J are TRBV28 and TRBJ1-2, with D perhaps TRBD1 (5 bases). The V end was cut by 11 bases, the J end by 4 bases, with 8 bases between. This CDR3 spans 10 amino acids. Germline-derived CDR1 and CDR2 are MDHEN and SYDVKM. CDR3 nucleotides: TGTGCCGCGGGGCTCTATGGCTACACCTTC. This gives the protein CAAGLYGYTF.

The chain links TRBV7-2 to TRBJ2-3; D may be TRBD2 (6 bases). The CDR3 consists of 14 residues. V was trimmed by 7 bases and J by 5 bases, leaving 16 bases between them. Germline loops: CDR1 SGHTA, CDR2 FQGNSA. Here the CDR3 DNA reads TGTGCCAGCACCAGAGGAGGGTCGGGAGATACGCAGTATTTT. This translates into CASTRGGSGDTQYF. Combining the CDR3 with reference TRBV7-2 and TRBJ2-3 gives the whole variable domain GAGVSQSPSNKVTEKGKDVELRCDPISGHTALYWYRQSLGQGLEFLIYFQGNSAPDKSGLPSDRFSAERTGGSVSTLTIQRTQQEDSAVYLCASTRGGSGDTQYFGPGTRLTVL.

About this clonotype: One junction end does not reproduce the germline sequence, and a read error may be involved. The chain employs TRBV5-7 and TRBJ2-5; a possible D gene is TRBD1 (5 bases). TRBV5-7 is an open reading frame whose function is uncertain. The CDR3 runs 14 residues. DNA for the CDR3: TGTGCCAGCAACTTGTCCACAGGCCAAGAGACCCAGTACTTC. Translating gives CASNLSTGQETQYF.

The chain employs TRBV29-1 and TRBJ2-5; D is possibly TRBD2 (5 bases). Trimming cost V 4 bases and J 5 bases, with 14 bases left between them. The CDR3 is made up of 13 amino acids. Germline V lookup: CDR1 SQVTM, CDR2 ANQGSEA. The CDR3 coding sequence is TGCAGCGTTGGTGTGCTAGAGGGTGAGACCCAGTACTTC. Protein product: CSVGVLEGETQYF.

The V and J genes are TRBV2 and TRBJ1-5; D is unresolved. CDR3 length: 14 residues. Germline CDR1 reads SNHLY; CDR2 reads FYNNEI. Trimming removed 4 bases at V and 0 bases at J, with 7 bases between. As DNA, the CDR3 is TGTGCCAGCAGTGGTTGGTATAGCAATCAGCCCCAGCATTTT. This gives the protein CASSGWYSNQPQHF.

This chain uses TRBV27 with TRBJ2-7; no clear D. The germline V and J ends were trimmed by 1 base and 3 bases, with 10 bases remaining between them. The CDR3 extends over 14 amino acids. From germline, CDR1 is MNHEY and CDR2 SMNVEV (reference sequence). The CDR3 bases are TGTGCCAGCAGTTTATTACACAGCTTCTACGAGCAGTACTTC. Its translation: CASSLLHSFYEQYF.

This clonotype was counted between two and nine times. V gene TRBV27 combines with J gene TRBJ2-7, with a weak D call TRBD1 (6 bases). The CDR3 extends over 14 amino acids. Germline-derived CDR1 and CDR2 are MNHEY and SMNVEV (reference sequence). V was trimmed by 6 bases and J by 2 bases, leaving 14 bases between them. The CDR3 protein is CASSFKQGTYEQYF. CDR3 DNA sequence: TGTGCCAGCAGCTTTAAACAGGGAACCTACGAGCAGTACTTC.

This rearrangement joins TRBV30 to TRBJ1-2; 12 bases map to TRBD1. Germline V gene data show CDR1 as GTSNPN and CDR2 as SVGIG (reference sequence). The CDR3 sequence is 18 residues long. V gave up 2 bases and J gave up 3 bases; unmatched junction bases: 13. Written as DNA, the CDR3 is TGTGCCTGGAGTAAACGTCGGGGACAGGGGGCGAGGGACTATGGCTACACCTTC. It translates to CAWSKRRGQGARDYGYTF.

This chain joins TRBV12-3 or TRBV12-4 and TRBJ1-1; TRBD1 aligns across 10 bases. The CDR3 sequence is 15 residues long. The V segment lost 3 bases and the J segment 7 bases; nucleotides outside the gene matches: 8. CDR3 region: CASSFTGDRGLEAFF. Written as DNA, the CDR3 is TGTGCCAGCAGTTTTACCGGCGACAGGGGGCTTGAAGCTTTCTTT.

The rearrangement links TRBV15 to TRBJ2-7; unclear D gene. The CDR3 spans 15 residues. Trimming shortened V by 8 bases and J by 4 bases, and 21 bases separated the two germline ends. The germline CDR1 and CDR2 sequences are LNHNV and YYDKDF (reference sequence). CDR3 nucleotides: TGTGCCACCTCTTTCTCGCGGAACCAGGTATACGAGCAGTACTTC. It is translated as CATSFSRNQVYEQYF.

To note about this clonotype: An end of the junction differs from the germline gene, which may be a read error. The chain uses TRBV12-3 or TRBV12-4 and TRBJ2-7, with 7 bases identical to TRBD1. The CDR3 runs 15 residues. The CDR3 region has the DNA TGTGCCAGCAGCCCCAGGGGGAGCATATCCTACGAGCTGTACTTC. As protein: CASSPRGSISYELYF.

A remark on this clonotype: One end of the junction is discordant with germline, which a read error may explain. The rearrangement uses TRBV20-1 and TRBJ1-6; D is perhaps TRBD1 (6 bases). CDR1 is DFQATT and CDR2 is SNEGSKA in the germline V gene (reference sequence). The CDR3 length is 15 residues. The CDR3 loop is CGARPVDRSDSPLHF. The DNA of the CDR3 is TGCGGTGCTAGACCTGTTGACAGGTCGGATTCACCCCTCCACTTT.

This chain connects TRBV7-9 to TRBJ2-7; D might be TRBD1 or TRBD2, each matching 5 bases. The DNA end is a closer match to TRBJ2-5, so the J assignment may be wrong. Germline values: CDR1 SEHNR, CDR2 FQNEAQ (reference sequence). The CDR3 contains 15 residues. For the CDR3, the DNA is TGTGCCAGCAGCTTAGCGATATCGGGGACGGAGACCCAGTACTTC. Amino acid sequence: CASSLAISGTETQYF.

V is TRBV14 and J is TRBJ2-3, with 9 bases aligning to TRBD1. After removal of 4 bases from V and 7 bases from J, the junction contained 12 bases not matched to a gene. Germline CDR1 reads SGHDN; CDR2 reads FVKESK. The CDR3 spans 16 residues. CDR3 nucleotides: TGTGCCAGCAGCCGAGCCGGGACAGGGAGGGGGAATACGCAGTATTTT. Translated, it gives CASSRAGTGRGNTQYF.

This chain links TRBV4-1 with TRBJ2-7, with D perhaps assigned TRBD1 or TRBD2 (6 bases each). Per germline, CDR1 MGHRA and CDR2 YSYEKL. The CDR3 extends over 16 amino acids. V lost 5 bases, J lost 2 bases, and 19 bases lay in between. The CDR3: CASSSLGGGTPYEQYF. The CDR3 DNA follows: TGCGCCAGCAGCTCTTTGGGGGGCGGAACCCCCTACGAGCAGTACTTC.

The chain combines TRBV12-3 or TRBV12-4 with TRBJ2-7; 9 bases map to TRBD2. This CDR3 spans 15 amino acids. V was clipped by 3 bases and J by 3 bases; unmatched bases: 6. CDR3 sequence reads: CASSFSGRFIYEQYF. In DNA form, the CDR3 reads TGTGCCAGCAGTTTCAGCGGGAGGTTCATCTACGAGCAGTACTTC.

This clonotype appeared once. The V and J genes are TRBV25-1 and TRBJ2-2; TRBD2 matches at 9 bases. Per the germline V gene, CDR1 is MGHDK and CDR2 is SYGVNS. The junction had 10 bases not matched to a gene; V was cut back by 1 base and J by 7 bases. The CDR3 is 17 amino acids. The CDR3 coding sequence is TGTGCCAGCAGTGAATCTGGCGGGAGGGCCATGATCGGGGAGCTGTTTTTT. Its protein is CASSESGGRAMIGELFF.

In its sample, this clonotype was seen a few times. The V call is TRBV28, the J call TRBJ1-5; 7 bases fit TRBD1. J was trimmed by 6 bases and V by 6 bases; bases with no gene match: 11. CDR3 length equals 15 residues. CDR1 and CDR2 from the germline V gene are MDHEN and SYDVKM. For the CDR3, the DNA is TGTGCCAGCAGAGTGCAACAGGCAGGGGGTCAGCCCCAGCATTTT. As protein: CASRVQQAGGQPQHF.

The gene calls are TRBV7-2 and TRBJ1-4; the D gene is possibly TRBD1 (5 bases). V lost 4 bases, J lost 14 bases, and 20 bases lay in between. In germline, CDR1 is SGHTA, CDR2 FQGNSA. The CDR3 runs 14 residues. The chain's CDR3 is CASSWGREASTLFF. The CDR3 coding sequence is TGTGCCAGCAGCTGGGGACGGGAGGCCAGTACGCTGTTTTTT.

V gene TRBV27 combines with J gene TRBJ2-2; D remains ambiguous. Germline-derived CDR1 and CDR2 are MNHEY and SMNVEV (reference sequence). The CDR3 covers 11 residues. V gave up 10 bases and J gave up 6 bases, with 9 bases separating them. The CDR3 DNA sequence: TGTGCCACGGCACGGGCCGGGGAGCTGTTTTTT. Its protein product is CATARAGELFF.